This T cell receptor (beta chain) appears in the sequencing data of a study of cytomegalovirus exposure and HLA in healthy donors. About the study: Early released data had tens of millions of unique TCRs, all coming from HLA-typed donors.

With 60 Vbeta and 13 Jbeta primers, the PCR was carried out. The data were produced by immunoSEQ multiplex PCR, yet TCRdb's version contains in-frame clones alone and is incomplete. The sample includes 79,000 or so clones, 73% of them seen just once. CDR3 length: 15 amino acids. Germline V gene sequence: CDR1 MNHEY, CDR2 SMNVEV (reference sequence). The V and J ends lost 5 bases and 3 bases, in that order; junction bases with no gene match: 9. The chain joins TRBV27 to TRBJ2-7; 8 bases fit TRBD2. The material sequenced was PBMCs. The sequence came from a woman in her 40s in good health and CMV-seropositive. Written as DNA, the CDR3 is TGTGCCAGCAGTAGCGGCGGTAGCGGGAACTACGAGCAGTACTTC. Amino acid sequence: CASSSGGSGNYEQYF.